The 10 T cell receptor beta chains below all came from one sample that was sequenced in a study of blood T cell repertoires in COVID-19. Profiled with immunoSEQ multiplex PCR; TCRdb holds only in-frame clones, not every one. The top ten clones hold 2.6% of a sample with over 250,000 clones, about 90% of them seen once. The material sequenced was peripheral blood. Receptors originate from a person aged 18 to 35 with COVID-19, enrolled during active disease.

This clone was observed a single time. The chain's CDR3 is CASSLESGQGSYEQYF. The CDR3 region has the DNA TGTGCCAGCAGCTTAGAGTCGGGACAGGGGTCCTACGAGCAGTACTTC. The V and J genes are TRBV11-1 and TRBJ2-7; 10 positions match TRBD1. Germline V gene lookup returns CDR1 SGHAT and CDR2 FQDESV (reference sequence). V shed 1 base, J shed 1 base, and the junction held 4 bases outside the gene matches. The CDR3 is 16 residues long.

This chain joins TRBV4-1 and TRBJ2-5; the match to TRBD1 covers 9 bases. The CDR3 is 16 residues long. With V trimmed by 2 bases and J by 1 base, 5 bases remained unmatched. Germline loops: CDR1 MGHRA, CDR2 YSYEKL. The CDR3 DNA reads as TGCGCCAGCAGCCAACCTGGACAGGGGCTCCAAGAGACCCAGTACTTC. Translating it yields CASSQPGQGLQETQYF.

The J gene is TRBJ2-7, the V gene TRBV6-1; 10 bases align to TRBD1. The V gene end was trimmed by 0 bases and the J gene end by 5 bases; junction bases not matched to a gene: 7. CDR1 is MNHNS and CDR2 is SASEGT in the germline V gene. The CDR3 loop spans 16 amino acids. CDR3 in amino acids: CASSEAPDRGIHEQYF. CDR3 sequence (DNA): TGTGCCAGCAGTGAAGCGCCGGACAGGGGGATCCACGAGCAGTACTTC.

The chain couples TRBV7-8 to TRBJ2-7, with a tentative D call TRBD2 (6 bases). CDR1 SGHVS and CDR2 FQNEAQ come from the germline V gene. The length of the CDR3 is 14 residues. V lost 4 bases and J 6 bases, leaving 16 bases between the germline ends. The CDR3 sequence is CASSSGGLGSEQYF. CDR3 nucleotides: TGTGCCAGCAGCTCCGGAGGGCTAGGATCCGAGCAGTACTTC.

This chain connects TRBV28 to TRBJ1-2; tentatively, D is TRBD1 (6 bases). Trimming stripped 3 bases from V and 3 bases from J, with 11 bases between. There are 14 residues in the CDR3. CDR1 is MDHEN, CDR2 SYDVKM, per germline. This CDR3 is CASSFERTDYGYTF. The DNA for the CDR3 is TGTGCCAGCAGTTTTGAGAGGACAGACTATGGCTACACCTTC.

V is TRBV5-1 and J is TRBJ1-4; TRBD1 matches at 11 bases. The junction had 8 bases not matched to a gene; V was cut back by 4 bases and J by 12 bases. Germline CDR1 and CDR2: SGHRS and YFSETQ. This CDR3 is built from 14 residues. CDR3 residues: CASSTGTGGVELFF. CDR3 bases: TGCGCCAGCAGCACCGGGACAGGGGGAGTGGAACTGTTTTTT.

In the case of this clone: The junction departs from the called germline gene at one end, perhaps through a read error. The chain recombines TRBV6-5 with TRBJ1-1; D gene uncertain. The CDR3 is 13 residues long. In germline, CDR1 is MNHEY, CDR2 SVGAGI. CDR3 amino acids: CASRVSLNAEAFF. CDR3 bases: TGTGCCAGCCGCGTGAGTTTGAACGCTGAAGCTTTCTTT.

CDR3 amino acids: CASSNQGAWDGYTF. CDR3 DNA: TGTGCCAGCAGTAATCAGGGGGCCTGGGATGGCTACACCTTC. V gene TRBV5-6 combines with J gene TRBJ1-2; 8 bases align to TRBD1. The CDR3 is 14 amino acids. Germline lookup yields CDR1 SGHDT and CDR2 YYEEEE. V was clipped by 5 bases and J by 6 bases; unmatched bases: 9.

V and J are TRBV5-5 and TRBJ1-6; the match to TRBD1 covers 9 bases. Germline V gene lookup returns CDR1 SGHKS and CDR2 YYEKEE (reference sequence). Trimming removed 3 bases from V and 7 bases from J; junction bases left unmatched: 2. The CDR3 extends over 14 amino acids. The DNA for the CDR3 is TGTGCCAGCAGCTCGGACAGGGGCAATTCACCCCTCCACTTT. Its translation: CASSSDRGNSPLHF.

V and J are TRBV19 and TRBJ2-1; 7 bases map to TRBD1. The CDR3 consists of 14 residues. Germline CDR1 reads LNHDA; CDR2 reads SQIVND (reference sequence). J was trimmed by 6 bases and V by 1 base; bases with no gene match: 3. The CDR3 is CASSIVAGGNEQFF. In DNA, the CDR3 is TGTGCCAGTAGTATAGTGGCAGGGGGCAATGAGCAGTTCTTC.